The T cell receptor beta chain under discussion was sequenced for a study of low-dose radiotherapy and immunotherapy resistance in tumors. Study information: Cohort 1 patients were irradiated with 0.5 Gy fractions every 2 weeks to 6.5 Gy total.

Time point given: before trial treatment. Every donor's regimen consisted of nivolumab, ipilimumab, aspirin, low-dose cyclophosphamide and low-dose radiotherapy. The CDR3 consists of 15 residues. V shed 4 bases, J shed 3 bases, and the junction held 8 bases outside the gene matches. Germline V gene data show CDR1 as SGHTA and CDR2 as FQGNSA. TRAV- and TRBV-specific primers primed first-strand cDNA, covering alpha and beta chains. The TCRs were subjected to amplification over around 19 PCR cycles employing a constant-region primer in conjunction with a V-primer adapter. A single record per CDR3 protein comes from TCRdb applying MiXCR to the reads. Of some 60,000 distinct CDR3 sequences listed, more than 20% are singletons.

Specimen: PBMCs, collected before treatment. The chain recombines TRBV7-2 with TRBJ1-2; TRBD1 agrees at 7 bases. This receptor was taken from a male donor with rectosigmoid adenocarcinoma. The CDR3 protein is CASSSRQGTDYGYTF. The CDR3 bases are TGTGCCAGCAGCTCACGACAGGGAACGGACTATGGCTACACCTTC.